This paragraph reports one T cell receptor (beta chain). Its antigen is currently not known. The sample holds no much larger clone one base away, and base qualities are not on file. The CDR3 regions of human TCRbeta chains were analyzed by immunosequencing. As for the original processing: Repertoire TCRs were matched against a reference library of SARS-CoV-2-specific TCRs generated with the MIRA antigen-specificity platform. Breadth meant the fraction of unique TCRs that were SARS-CoV-2-associated, whereas depth meant the fraction of total T cells that were SARS-CoV-2-associated. Using the MIRA data, each spike-specific TCR was assigned both to the spike region to which the TCR was reactive and to a CD4 or CD8 class. Log10-transformed breadth and depth values were compared by one-way ANOVA with Sidak's multiple comparisons tests. TCRdb provides this immuneACCESS table in a form limited to in-frame rearrangements. Some clones are lacking; in checked studies, under half of them reflect an unresolved V gene, and why the rest are absent is not known. V and J calls and clone size come straight from that table; D and trimming were deduced from the DNA. The sample yields roughly 150,000 clones; approximately 91% were counted once. The top ten clonotypes cover approximately 1.5% of the sample.

Germline trimming amounts to 0 bases on V and 5 bases on J, with 7 as the count of junction bases outside the gene matches. The CDR3 runs 16 amino acids, cysteine and phenylalanine included. The kept DNA is CDR3 alone, 48 bases in frame from the first base. In the germline V gene, CDR1 corresponds to SGDLS and CDR2 to YYNGEE. The sample originates from a study of T cell responses to AZD1222 COVID-19 vaccine (dated by TCRdb to the early 2020s). For the wider study: TCR sequencing covered fewer than 250 trial participants: 200 to 220 given two doses of AZD1222 and around 26 given two doses of MenACWY control vaccine. Trial participants were enrolled by age into subgroups of 18-55, 56-69 and 70-plus years, and about 150, 27 and 61 TCR-sequenced participants, respectively, were included in these subgroups.

What this sample's time point label stands for: about 28 days (+/-7) after the second vaccine dose. AZD1222 recipients given second doses at about 4 weeks or at about 12 weeks were pooled, since spike-specific TCR depth and breadth were not found to differ between the two schedules. The vaccinee samples were drawn from two UK trials, COV001 and COV002, one of which was a single-blind randomized controlled phase 2/3 trial testing AZD1222 (ChAdOx1 nCoV-19) in healthy adults. Trial participant PBMC samples were collected at day 0 and day 28 after the second dose for TCRbeta chain sequencing. Overall study outcomes, separate from this receptor: Reportedly, close to half of the unique spike-specific TCRs recognized epitopes lying outside the regions that are mutated in the B.1.351 and B.1.1.7 variants. Because no samples from the day 14 peak response were available, repertoires could be characterized only after the peak T cell response. Conclusions about previously exposed vaccinees were limited because only six AZD1222 recipients were SARS-CoV-2 seropositive at baseline. Vaccine-associated CD4 TCRs spanned the whole spike protein, with dominant responses in regions 160-218 and 743-854. Most participants were white British and females outnumbered males, and the authors suggested that clonal diversity may have been underestimated. In the small 56-69-year group, the increase in depth fell short of significance, most likely because of low power. After two AZD1222 doses, both the breadth and the depth of spike-specific TCRs were significantly higher than at day 0 and than in MenACWY recipients.

The TCR sequence derives from an adult who received the AZD1222 COVID-19 vaccine. The input for sequencing was peripheral blood, taken 28 days after the second AZD1222 dose. The rearrangement combines TRBV9 with TRBJ1-1; the junction holds 10 bases that match TRBD1. CDR3 protein: CASSVGDRGIRTEAFF. The nucleotide sequence is given as TGTGCCAGCAGCGTAGGGGACAGGGGAATTCGAACTGAAGCTTTCTTT.